A single sample gave rise to the 27 T cell receptor beta chains below, sequenced in a study of T-cell memory formation after mild COVID-19. One entry per CDR3 protein, called by TCRdb with MiXCR from the 5' RACE reads. The data contain roughly 70,000 distinct CDR3 sequences, 16% of them singletons. Sequencing input: PBMCs or a T cell subset sorted from them (not recorded which). Every receptor here comes from an adult woman who had mild COVID-19 (a few samples of this study predate the infection). Cell type and time point are not known.

The chain is built from TRBV25-1 and TRBJ1-2, with 11 positions matching TRBD1. Germline V lookup: CDR1 MGHDK, CDR2 SYGVNS. The V and J ends lost 3 bases and 2 bases, in that order; junction bases with no gene match: 2. The CDR3 consists of 15 residues. This CDR3 is CASSEGTGGNYGYTF. CDR3 nucleotide sequence: TGTGCCAGCAGTGAGGGGACAGGGGGGAACTATGGCTACACCTTC.

J is TRBJ2-7 and V is TRBV4-3; 11 bases fit TRBD2. Germline lookup yields CDR1 LGHNA and CDR2 YSLEER. CDR3 length: 16 residues. Losses at the gene ends were 3 bases for V and 4 bases for J; bases not matched to a gene: 8. CDR3 DNA: TGCGCCAGCAGCCAGGGGGGACTAGCGGCACAATACGAGCAGTACTTC. Its translation: CASSQGGLAAQYEQYF.

The rearrangement links TRBV29-1 to TRBJ1-2; TRBD1 agrees at 7 bases. This CDR3 is built from 11 residues. Germline V CDR1 and CDR2: SQVTM, ANQGSEA. V gave up 4 bases and J gave up 5 bases; unmatched junction bases: 1. In DNA form, the CDR3 reads TGCAGCGTTGGACAGGGTTATGGCTACACCTTC. This translates into CSVGQGYGYTF.

This clonotype qualifies as medium-sized. This chain connects TRBV24-1 to TRBJ2-1; D gene ambiguous. Trimming removed 0 bases from V and 2 bases from J, with 7 bases in between. CDR1 is KGHDR, CDR2 SFDVKD, per germline. The CDR3 runs to 15 residues. The CDR3: CATSDLQGPYNEQFF. In DNA form, the CDR3 reads TGTGCCACCAGTGATTTGCAAGGACCCTACAATGAGCAGTTCTTC.

The CDR3 DNA is TGTGCCAGCCCTCCCCCCGGGGGTGCAGATACGCAGTATTTT. Translation gives CASPPPGGADTQYF. The gene calls are TRBV5-4 and TRBJ2-3, with a possible D match to TRBD2 (6 bases). Trimming removed 7 bases from V and 4 bases from J, with 16 bases in between. The CDR3 contains 14 residues. Germline CDR1 SGHNT, CDR2 YYREEE (reference sequence).

The CDR3: CASSAPGTGGNEQFF. Here the CDR3 DNA reads TGTGCCAGCAGCGCACCGGGGACAGGGGGGAATGAGCAGTTCTTC. The chain combines TRBV5-6 with TRBJ2-1, with 11 positions matching TRBD1. From germline, CDR1 is SGHDT and CDR2 YYEEEE. The V segment lost 4 bases and the J segment 7 bases; nucleotides outside the gene matches: 7. The CDR3 totals 15 residues.

The rearrangement joins TRBV5-6 to TRBJ2-1; 7 bases align to TRBD1. Germline CDR1 reads SGHDT; CDR2 reads YYEEEE. Trimming took 3 bases from V and 8 from J; bases not matched to a gene: 8. There are 14 residues in the CDR3. This CDR3 is CASSSGTTGHEQFF. As DNA, the CDR3 is TGTGCCAGCAGCTCAGGAACGACAGGGCATGAGCAGTTCTTC.

The gene calls are TRBV5-1 and TRBJ1-6; no clear D. Trimming removed 0 bases at V and 6 bases at J, with 13 bases between. The CDR3 contains 16 residues. Germline loops: CDR1 SGHRS, CDR2 YFSETQ. In DNA, the CDR3 is TGCGCCAGCAGCTTGGGCGCTCAAGGTATTAATTCACCCCTCCACTTT. This gives the protein CASSLGAQGINSPLHF. The full variable domain, with the rest looked up from reference TRBV5-1 and TRBJ1-6, is KAGVTQTPRYLIKTRGQQVTLSCSPISGHRSVSWYQQTPGQGLQFLFEYFSETQRNKGNFPGRFSGRQFSNSRSEMNVSTLELGDSALYLCASSLGAQGINSPLHFGNGTRLTVT.

The chain employs TRBV5-1 and TRBJ1-1; D is unclear. Trimming removed 4 bases at V and 5 bases at J, with 15 bases between. The CDR3 sequence is 14 residues long. Germline V gene data show CDR1 as SGHRS and CDR2 as YFSETQ. CDR3 amino acids: CASSVKNTFTEAFF. The CDR3 DNA reads as TGCGCCAGCAGCGTCAAGAACACATTTACTGAAGCTTTCTTT.

The chain uses TRBV5-1 and TRBJ2-2, with 14 bases aligning to TRBD2. Germline-derived CDR1 and CDR2 are SGHRS and YFSETQ. The CDR3 loop spans 18 amino acids. The junction had 10 bases not matched to a gene; V was cut back by 4 bases and J by 5 bases. The CDR3 coding sequence is TGCGCCAGCAGCCCCGGACTAGCGGGAGGCTGGGTGACCGGGGAGCTGTTTTTT. Protein: CASSPGLAGGWVTGELFF.

The chain uses TRBV24-1 and TRBJ2-1; TRBD1 matches at 7 bases. The V and J ends lost 2 bases and 3 bases, in that order; junction bases with no gene match: 6. This CDR3 contains 16 residues. CDR1 and CDR2 (germline): KGHDR, SFDVKD. The CDR3 nucleotides read TGTGCCACCAGTGATTCGCGACAGGGTGGCTACAATGAGCAGTTCTTC. It is translated as CATSDSRQGGYNEQFF.

V is TRBV13 and J is TRBJ1-1; D uncertain. Trimming shortened V by 3 bases and J by 5 bases, and 10 bases separated the two germline ends. Germline values: CDR1 PRHDT, CDR2 FYEKMQ (reference sequence). CDR3 size: 13 residues. This CDR3 is CASSFRHGTEAFF. CDR3 nucleotides: TGTGCCAGCAGCTTCCGGCATGGGACTGAAGCTTTCTTT.

This chain joins TRBV28 and TRBJ1-2; possibly TRBD1 for D (5 bases). The length of the CDR3 is 15 residues. Trimming took 3 bases from V and 1 from J, leaving 12 bases between them. CDR1 and CDR2 from the germline V gene are MDHEN and SYDVKM. CDR3 residues: CASSLEGDHNYGYTF. The CDR3 DNA reads TGTGCCAGCAGTTTGGAAGGGGACCATAACTATGGCTACACCTTC.

There are a few counts of this clonotype. The chain has TRBV6-5 and TRBJ2-7; either TRBD1 or TRBD2 may fit D (5 bases each). The germline gives CDR1 MNHEY, CDR2 SVGAGI. This CDR3 is built from 12 residues. CDR3 sequence reads: CVTTRGAYEQYF. As DNA, the CDR3 is TGTGTTACTACACGGGGCGCCTACGAGCAGTACTTC.

This clonotype was counted a few times. The V gene is TRBV6-5, the J gene TRBJ2-7; 9 positions agree with TRBD2. The CDR3 runs 15 residues. Germline V gives CDR1 MNHEY, CDR2 SVGAGI. V lost 4 bases to trimming and J lost 4 bases; unmatched junction nucleotides: 8. The chain's CDR3 is CASSSGLARWYEQYF. The CDR3 DNA follows: TGTGCCAGCAGTTCGGGACTAGCTAGATGGTACGAGCAGTACTTC.

Ten or more counts support this clonotype. The gene calls are TRBV20-1 and TRBJ1-5; D not resolved. From germline, CDR1 is DFQATT and CDR2 SNEGSKA (reference sequence). Deletions cut 4 bases from V and 4 bases from J, with 14 bases between. CDR3 length equals 14 residues. The CDR3 DNA reads TGCAGTGCTACAGACGGCAGAGAAAATCAGCCCCAGCATTTT. Its protein product is CSATDGRENQPQHF.

The rearrangement joins TRBV24-1 to TRBJ2-2; no clear D gene. The CDR3 is 14 amino acids. The germline V gene has CDR1 KGHDR and CDR2 SFDVKD. Trimming cost V 4 bases and J 6 bases, with 11 bases left between them. The DNA for the CDR3 is TGTGCCACCAGTGAAGCTGAACCTCCCGGGGAGCTGTTTTTT. It translates to CATSEAEPPGELFF.

This clonotype was seen a handful of times. V and J are TRBV12-3 or TRBV12-4 and TRBJ2-2; D is possibly TRBD2 (5 bases). The CDR3 has 13 residues. The germline V and J ends were trimmed by 2 bases and 5 bases, with 6 bases remaining between them. Here the CDR3 DNA reads TGTGCCAGCAGTTTAAGAGGGACCGGGGAGCTGTTTTTT. It yields the protein CASSLRGTGELFF.

This clonotype was picked up a small number of times. DNA of the CDR3: TGCAGTGCTGGCCGGGACTCCCGGCACTACGAGCAGTACTTC. It encodes CSAGRDSRHYEQYF. This chain connects TRBV20-1 to TRBJ2-7; D is possibly TRBD2 (6 bases). The CDR3 loop spans 14 amino acids. The germline gives CDR1 DFQATT, CDR2 SNEGSKA (reference sequence). The germline V and J ends were trimmed by 5 bases and 3 bases, with 17 bases remaining between them.

The chain uses TRBV6-5 and TRBJ2-1; 9 bases fit TRBD2. Germline V CDR1 and CDR2: MNHEY, SVGAGI. The CDR3 is made up of 16 amino acids. The V segment lost 2 bases and the J segment 6 bases; nucleotides outside the gene matches: 8. Here the CDR3 reads CASSYEWAGGPNEQFF. Written as DNA, the CDR3 is TGTGCCAGCAGTTACGAATGGGCGGGAGGGCCCAATGAGCAGTTCTTC.

This clonotype was observed at least ten times. The chain uses TRBV21-1 and TRBJ2-5; the listed D gene, TRBD1, was not tested against the DNA. TRBV21-1 is assigned pseudogene status. CDR3 size: 18 residues. The CDR3 protein is CASRSPGLGTGDEETQYF. In nucleotides, the CDR3 is TGTGCCAGCAGGTCCCCGGGGTTGGGGACAGGGGACGAAGAGACCCAGTACTTC.

This clonotype was picked up a small number of times. The chain carries TRBV21-1 and TRBJ2-7; the DNA was not used to check the table's D call, TRBD1. TRBV21-1 is a pseudogene locus. The CDR3 sequence is 14 residues long. The CDR3 DNA sequence: TGTGCCAGCAGCCCCCAGGGGGTAGGCTACGAGCAGTACTTC. This gives the protein CASSPQGVGYEQYF.

This clonotype was picked up many times. The J gene is TRBJ2-7, the V gene TRBV12-3 or TRBV12-4; unclear D gene. The CDR3 contains 14 residues. The ends were cut back, 6 bases at V and 3 bases at J, with 15 bases in the middle. The CDR3 DNA follows: TGTGCCAGCAGCCCCTCGGGTCGCAGCTACGAGCAGTACTTC. Protein product: CASSPSGRSYEQYF.

This chain joins TRBV5-1 and TRBJ2-5, with D maybe TRBD1 (5 bases). Germline assignment: CDR1 SGHRS and CDR2 YFSETQ. Trimming took off 2 bases at V and 5 bases at J, with 13 bases between the two ends. CDR3 length: 14 amino acids. The CDR3 region is CASSLIRQWETQYF. As DNA, the CDR3 is TGCGCCAGCAGCTTAATACGACAGTGGGAGACCCAGTACTTC.

The chain employs TRBV7-8 and TRBJ1-5, with a possible D match to TRBD1 (6 bases). The CDR3 is made up of 14 amino acids. Trimming removed 8 bases at V and 0 bases at J, with 11 bases between. Germline CDR1 SGHVS, CDR2 FQNEAQ. CDR3 residues: CASATTGSNQPQHF. CDR3 sequence (DNA): TGTGCCAGCGCCACGACAGGTAGCAATCAGCCCCAGCATTTT. The whole variable domain, remainder taken from reference TRBV7-8 and TRBJ1-5, is GAGVSQSPRYKVAKRGQDVALRCDPISGHVSLFWYQQALGQGPEFLTYFQNEAQLDKSGLPSDRFFAERPEGSVSTLKIQRTQQEDSAVYLCASATTGSNQPQHFGDGTRLSIL.

This clonotype was observed many times. The gene calls are TRBV4-3 and TRBJ2-1; 9 bases fit TRBD2. This CDR3 is 16 amino acids long. V shed 0 bases and J 6 bases; nucleotides not matched to a gene: 6. Germline V gives CDR1 LGHNA, CDR2 YSLEER. As DNA, the CDR3 is TGCGCCAGCAGCCAAGATCCTCTAGCGGGGTCCAATGAGCAGTTCTTC. Encoded protein: CASSQDPLAGSNEQFF.

This clonotype has just a few counts. The V gene is TRBV11-3, the J gene TRBJ1-1; 7 positions match TRBD1. V gave up 6 bases and J gave up 1 base; unmatched junction bases: 11. The germline CDR1 and CDR2 sequences are SGHNT and YENEEA. There are 16 residues in the CDR3. CDR3 loop: CASSPGGDSQNTEAFF. The CDR3 coding sequence is TGTGCCAGCAGTCCCGGTGGGGACAGCCAGAACACTGAAGCTTTCTTT.